What follows describes a single TCR beta chain. This record belongs to a study of blood T cell repertoires in COVID-19. Sequenced by immunoSEQ multiplex PCR; TCRdb stores in-frame clones only, minus some. Counted here are some 29,000 clones, less than 90% occurring once; the ten biggest clones make up approximately 9.4%. CDR1 is SQVTM, CDR2 ANQGSEA, per germline. Losses at the gene ends were 2 bases for V and 2 bases for J; bases not matched to a gene: 16. The CDR3 loop spans 19 amino acids. This receptor was identified in a man older than 75 with active COVID-19. The chain combines TRBV29-1 with TRBJ2-3; TRBD2 aligns across 10 bases. Sample: peripheral blood. The CDR3: CSVELSFGKRGGLTDTQYF. CDR3 DNA: TGCAGCGTTGAATTGAGTTTTGGGAAGCGGGGGGGCCTCACAGATACGCAGTATTTT.